Shown below are 26 T cell receptor beta chains from a single sample sequenced in a study of shared clonotypes between healthy human individuals. Only in-frame clones appear in the TCRdb table, and some are missing; sequencing was by immunoSEQ multiplex PCR. The sample lists approximately 2.4 million clones; approximately 96% were seen once. Sequencing used naive CD4+ T cells sorted from blood. Subset meaning: CD45RA+ positively selected. These receptors were obtained from a man between 18 and 35 years old in good health.

The table lists this clone with a count of one. A junction end diverges from the germline sequence, so it may reflect a read error. The genes are TRBV28 and TRBJ2-1; TRBD2 matches at 8 bases. The CDR3 has 12 residues. Germline CDR1 MDHEN, CDR2 SYDVKM. The CDR3 DNA reads as TGTGCCAGCAGTATCCCTGGACTAGCAAGGATCTTC. This encodes CASSIPGLARIF. Using reference TRBV28 and TRBJ2-1 for the parts outside the CDR3, the full variable domain is DVKVTQSSRYLVKRTGEKVFLECVQDMDHENMFWYRQDPGLGLRLIYFSYDVKMKEKGDIPEGYSVSREKKERFSLILESASTNQTSMYLCASSIPGLARIFGPGTRLTVL.

The chain employs TRBV28 and TRBJ2-2; 7 bases are shared with TRBD1. V lost 4 bases to trimming and J lost 5 bases; unmatched junction nucleotides: 10. Germline assignment: CDR1 MDHEN and CDR2 SYDVKM. The CDR3 is made up of 16 amino acids. CDR3: CASSSGQFLGTGELFF. In DNA, the CDR3 is TGTGCCAGCAGTTCGGGACAGTTCCTGGGGACCGGGGAGCTGTTTTTT. Based on the CDR3 plus reference TRBV28 and TRBJ2-2, the full variable domain is DVKVTQSSRYLVKRTGEKVFLECVQDMDHENMFWYRQDPGLGLRLIYFSYDVKMKEKGDIPEGYSVSREKKERFSLILESASTNQTSMYLCASSSGQFLGTGELFFGEGSRLTVL.

The J gene is TRBJ2-7, the V gene TRBV18; the match to TRBD1 covers 8 bases. This CDR3 is built from 14 residues. V lost 8 bases and J lost 2; bases outside the gene matches: 8. CDR1 and CDR2 (germline): KGHSH, LQKENI. The chain's CDR3 is CASPLGQETYEQYF. Written as DNA, the CDR3 is TGTGCCAGCCCACTGGGACAGGAGACCTACGAGCAGTACTTC.

The rearrangement uses TRBV28 and TRBJ2-4; no clear D. CDR1 and CDR2 from the germline V gene are MDHEN and SYDVKM. The CDR3 covers 15 residues. V gave up 3 bases and J gave up 1 base, with 10 bases separating them. In nucleotides, the CDR3 is TGTGCCAGCAGTTTGCCGAAGGGTGCCAAAAACATTCAGTACTTC. This translates into CASSLPKGAKNIQYF.

As to this clone: Other DNA sequences of this sample code for an identical CDR3. The chain couples TRBV4-1 to TRBJ2-7, with 12 positions matching TRBD2. Per germline, CDR1 MGHRA and CDR2 YSYEKL. The CDR3 is 15 amino acids. Losses at the gene ends were 2 bases for V and 4 bases for J; bases not matched to a gene: 3. Here the CDR3 reads CASSQPTSGRYEQYF. In DNA, the CDR3 is TGCGCCAGCAGCCAACCTACTAGCGGGAGGTACGAGCAGTACTTC.

This rearrangement joins TRBV7-8 to TRBJ1-1, with a possible D match to TRBD1 (5 bases). CDR3 length: 15 residues. CDR1 is SGHVS and CDR2 is FQNEAQ in the germline V gene. Trimming shortened V by 1 base and J by 1 base, and 10 bases separated the two germline ends. DNA of the CDR3: TGTGCCAGCAGCTTAGATTGGGGGAAGAACACTGAAGCTTTCTTT. It encodes CASSLDWGKNTEAFF.

J is TRBJ2-2 and V is TRBV5-1, with unresolved D. Germline V gene sequence: CDR1 SGHRS, CDR2 YFSETQ. The germline V and J ends were trimmed by 5 bases and 8 bases, with 16 bases remaining between them. The length of the CDR3 is 14 residues. The CDR3 bases are TGCGCCAGCAGTATCGACGCGGTAAAGGGGGAGCTGTTTTTT. Its translation is CASSIDAVKGELFF.

The chain couples TRBV30 to TRBJ2-2; no clear D gene. Germline V gives CDR1 GTSNPN, CDR2 SVGIG (reference sequence). The CDR3 is 14 amino acids. The V and J ends lost 3 bases and 1 base respectively, with 9 bases between them. The CDR3 region has the DNA TGTGCCTGGAGGCTGGGCCTGAACACCGGGGAGCTGTTTTTT. The encoded protein is CAWRLGLNTGELFF.

The rearrangement links TRBV30 to TRBJ2-7; 11 bases align to TRBD2. V lost 4 bases, J lost 3 bases, and 5 bases stayed unmatched. Germline-derived CDR1 and CDR2 are GTSNPN and SVGIG (reference sequence). This CDR3 comprises 14 residues. CDR3 amino acids: CAWMITSGGYEQYF. CDR3 in DNA: TGTGCCTGGATGATAACTAGCGGGGGCTACGAGCAGTACTTC. Full variable domain (outside the CDR3, taken from reference TRBV30 and TRBJ2-7): SQTIHQWPATLVQPVGSPLSLECTVEGTSNPNLYWYRQAAGRGLQLLFYSVGIGQISSEVPQNLSASRPQDRQFILSSKKLLLSDSGFYLCAWMITSGGYEQYFGPGTRLTVT.

The chain has TRBV19 and TRBJ2-7, with 9 bases that match TRBD2. V lost 6 bases, J lost 3 bases, and 18 bases stayed unmatched. The V gene's germline CDR1 is LNHDA and CDR2 SQIVND (reference sequence). The CDR3 length is 18 residues. CDR3 amino acids: CASSPLNSGGRASYEQYF. The CDR3 nucleotides are TGTGCCAGTAGCCCACTGAATTCGGGCGGGAGGGCCAGCTACGAGCAGTACTTC. The complete variable domain, with remaining parts taken from reference TRBV19 and TRBJ2-7, reads DGGITQSPKYLFRKEGQNVTLSCEQNLNHDAMYWYRQDPGQGLRLIYYSQIVNDFQKGDIAEGYSVSREKKESFPLTVTSAQKNPTAFYLCASSPLNSGGRASYEQYFGPGTRLTVT.

This chain connects TRBV12-5 to TRBJ2-5, with 8 nucleotides matching TRBD1. CDR1 is LGHNT, CDR2 FRNRAP, per germline. The CDR3 covers 16 residues. V trimming: 3 bases; J trimming: 1 base; junction bases outside the gene matches: 7. Written as DNA, the CDR3 is TGTGCTAGTGGTTTATCCCGCGACAGGGGCCAAGAGACCCAGTACTTC. It is translated as CASGLSRDRGQETQYF.

The chain is built from TRBV7-9 and TRBJ2-7; 9 positions match TRBD1. The germline CDR1 and CDR2 sequences are SEHNR and FQNEAQ (reference sequence). With V trimmed by 5 bases and J by 1 base, 12 bases remained unmatched. The CDR3 sequence is 17 residues long. The CDR3 DNA sequence: TGTGCCAGCAGCCCCAGACCGGGACAGGGTAGTTCCTACGAGCAGTACTTC. Its translation: CASSPRPGQGSSYEQYF.

V is TRBV28 and J is TRBJ1-5, with a weak D call TRBD1 (6 bases). Germline V gene data show CDR1 as MDHEN and CDR2 as SYDVKM. This CDR3 spans 15 amino acids. The V end was cut by 4 bases, the J end by 3 bases, with 13 bases between. CDR3 amino acids: CASSSLTGNNQPQHF. In DNA, the CDR3 is TGTGCCAGCAGTTCCCTAACAGGGAACAATCAGCCCCAGCATTTT.

V is TRBV7-6 and J is TRBJ1-2, with D maybe TRBD1 (6 bases). Germline CDR1 and CDR2: SGHVS and FNYEAQ. Trimming stripped 4 bases from V and 7 bases from J, with 13 bases between. The CDR3 sequence is 13 residues long. DNA for the CDR3: TGTGCCAGCAGCTCATACGACAGGTCTGGCTACACCTTC. Amino acid sequence: CASSSYDRSGYTF. Full variable domain (outside the CDR3, taken from reference TRBV7-6 and TRBJ1-2): GAGVSQSPRYKVTKRGQDVALRCDPISGHVSLYWYRQALGQGPEFLTYFNYEAQQDKSGLPNDRFSAERPEGSISTLTIQRTEQRDSAMYRCASSSYDRSGYTFGSGTRLTVV.

The chain uses TRBV7-9 and TRBJ2-3; D might be TRBD1 (6 bases). Germline values: CDR1 SEHNR, CDR2 FQNEAQ (reference sequence). V was shortened by 10 bases and J by 5 bases, with 10 bases between the two germline ends. The CDR3 runs to 11 residues. CDR3: CATQGQDTQYF. The CDR3 DNA follows: TGTGCCACGCAGGGGCAAGATACGCAGTATTTT.

The V gene is TRBV6-1, the J gene TRBJ1-6; unclear D gene. Germline CDR1 MNHNS, CDR2 SASEGT. V gave up 1 base and J gave up 5 bases, with 12 bases separating them. There are 16 residues in the CDR3. CDR3 residues: CASSEVIRVDNSPLHF. In nucleotides, the CDR3 is TGTGCCAGCAGTGAAGTGATCCGGGTCGATAATTCACCCCTCCACTTT.

This chain connects TRBV5-1 to TRBJ2-2; D is undetermined. Germline V CDR1 and CDR2: SGHRS, YFSETQ. The V end was cut by 0 bases, the J end by 6 bases, with 21 bases between. The CDR3 contains 18 residues. The CDR3 loop is CASSLVVAIPTPPGELFF. In DNA form, the CDR3 reads TGCGCCAGCAGCTTGGTGGTAGCCATCCCTACCCCGCCCGGGGAGCTGTTTTTT. The whole variable domain, filled in from reference TRBV5-1 and TRBJ2-2, reads KAGVTQTPRYLIKTRGQQVTLSCSPISGHRSVSWYQQTPGQGLQFLFEYFSETQRNKGNFPGRFSGRQFSNSRSEMNVSTLELGDSALYLCASSLVVAIPTPPGELFFGEGSRLTVL.

The gene calls are TRBV20-1 and TRBJ2-4; no clear D. The V end was cut by 6 bases, the J end by 8 bases, with 11 bases between. The CDR3 extends over 11 amino acids. Germline CDR1 is DFQATT and CDR2 is SNEGSKA (reference sequence). The CDR3 is CSAWVLDIQYF. In DNA form, the CDR3 reads TGCAGTGCCTGGGTATTGGACATTCAGTACTTC.

The J gene is TRBJ2-7, the V gene TRBV5-1; 9 nucleotides align to TRBD1. V shed 4 bases and J 3 bases; nucleotides not matched to a gene: 8. Per germline, CDR1 SGHRS and CDR2 YFSETQ. The CDR3 is made up of 15 amino acids. The CDR3 is CASSTTGGGIYEQYF. CDR3 nucleotide sequence: TGCGCCAGCAGCACTACAGGGGGCGGAATCTACGAGCAGTACTTC.

V usage is TRBV6-1 and J usage is TRBJ2-2, with TRBD1 identical over 8 bases. CDR3 size: 15 residues. Trimming removed 4 bases from V and 4 bases from J; junction bases left unmatched: 5. Germline values: CDR1 MNHNS, CDR2 SASEGT. CDR3 loop: CASSGAGGLTGELFF. CDR3 DNA: TGTGCCAGCAGTGGGGCAGGGGGCCTCACCGGGGAGCTGTTTTTT.

The chain links TRBV10-3 to TRBJ2-1; 8 nucleotides match TRBD2. The CDR3 consists of 16 residues. From germline, CDR1 is ENHRY and CDR2 SYGVKD. Germline trimming cut 4 bases from V and 3 bases from J; bases unmatched to any gene: 8. CDR3: CAISAAGLAGYNEQFF. The CDR3 nucleotides are TGTGCCATCAGTGCGGCGGGGCTAGCGGGCTACAATGAGCAGTTCTTC.

The chain recombines TRBV11-3 with TRBJ1-1; D might be TRBD1 (5 bases). CDR1 and CDR2 from the germline V gene are SGHNT and YENEEA. The ends were cut back, 5 bases at V and 1 base at J, with 8 bases in the middle. The CDR3 sequence is 13 residues long. The CDR3 here is CASSQQENTEAFF. For the CDR3, the DNA is TGTGCCAGCAGCCAACAGGAGAACACTGAAGCTTTCTTT. Based on the CDR3 plus reference TRBV11-3 and TRBJ1-1, the full variable domain is EAGVVQSPRYKIIEKKQPVAFWCNPISGHNTLYWYLQNLGQGPELLIRYENEEAVDDSQLPKDRFSAERLKGVDSTLKIQPAELGDSAVYLCASSQQENTEAFFGQGTRLTVV.

The chain employs TRBV15 and TRBJ2-7; D possibly corresponds to TRBD1 (5 bases). The CDR3 runs 13 residues. Germline lookup yields CDR1 LNHNV and CDR2 YYDKDF (reference sequence). With 3 bases removed from V and 4 bases from J, the gap between germline ends came to 10 bases. This chain's CDR3 is CATSSDKGYEQYF. The CDR3 DNA sequence: TGTGCCACCAGCAGCGATAAGGGGTACGAGCAGTACTTC. Full variable domain (rest looked up from reference TRBV15 and TRBJ2-7): DAMVIQNPRYQVTQFGKPVTLSCSQTLNHNVMYWYQQKSSQAPKLLFHYYDKDFNNEADTPDNFQSRRPNTSFCFLDIRSPGLGDTAMYLCATSSDKGYEQYFGPGTRLTVT.

This clone was seen only once. The chain couples TRBV4-1 to TRBJ2-5; D might be TRBD2 (6 bases). The CDR3 loop spans 15 amino acids. The germline V gene encodes CDR1 MGHRA and CDR2 YSYEKL. Deletions cut 1 base from V and 7 bases from J, with 16 bases between. The CDR3 here is CASSQGWGGIGTQYF. The CDR3 nucleotides read TGCGCCAGCAGCCAAGGTTGGGGAGGTATAGGGACCCAGTACTTC.

The chain employs TRBV4-3 and TRBJ2-2, with D perhaps TRBD2 (6 bases). V lost 3 bases and J lost 0, with 11 bases in between. This CDR3 has 16 amino acids. In germline, CDR1 is LGHNA, CDR2 YSLEER. CDR3 coding DNA: TGCGCCAGCAGCCAGAAGGGACTTTCGAACACCGGGGAGCTGTTTTTT. Translating gives CASSQKGLSNTGELFF.

J is TRBJ2-7 and V is TRBV5-1, with TRBD1 identical over 7 bases. J lost 5 bases, V lost 6 bases, and 8 bases had no gene match. Germline V gives CDR1 SGHRS, CDR2 YFSETQ. The CDR3 has 13 residues. CDR3 nucleotide sequence: TGCGCCAGCAAGAGGGGGCGAGGGGACGAGCAGTACTTC. Protein product: CASKRGRGDEQYF.